The subject of this entry is one T cell receptor beta chain. The sample comes from a study of blood T cell repertoires in COVID-19. On the study more broadly: COVID-19 samples from acute and convalescent phases originated in the United States, Italy and Spain. PBMCs, B-cell-depleted T cells, or T cells provided the cDNA or gDNA that made up the material.

Per the authors' pipeline: By means of reference gene primer amplification, nucleated cell counts were estimated. The protocol was immunoSEQ multiplex PCR, while the TCRdb copy is restricted to in-frame clones and leaves out a portion. V, J and clone size were drawn from that table, and D and trimming were deduced from the DNA. The table records about 440,000 clones, approximately 90% of them present only once. Participants came from roughly 25 US areas, aged roughly 18 to 90 years. The origin of this receptor is a woman younger than 35 with acute COVID-19. The source material was PBMCs or T cells enriched from blood (not recorded which).

CDR3 DNA: TGTGCCAGCAGCTTAACTGGCAGGGATAGTGGCTACACCTTC. The encoded protein is CASSLTGRDSGYTF. This chain links TRBV7-3 with TRBJ1-2; perhaps TRBD1 as D (5 bases). CDR3 length: 14 residues. The V and J ends lost 0 bases and 7 bases respectively, with 12 bases between them. CDR1 is SGHTA and CDR2 is FQGTGA in the germline V gene.